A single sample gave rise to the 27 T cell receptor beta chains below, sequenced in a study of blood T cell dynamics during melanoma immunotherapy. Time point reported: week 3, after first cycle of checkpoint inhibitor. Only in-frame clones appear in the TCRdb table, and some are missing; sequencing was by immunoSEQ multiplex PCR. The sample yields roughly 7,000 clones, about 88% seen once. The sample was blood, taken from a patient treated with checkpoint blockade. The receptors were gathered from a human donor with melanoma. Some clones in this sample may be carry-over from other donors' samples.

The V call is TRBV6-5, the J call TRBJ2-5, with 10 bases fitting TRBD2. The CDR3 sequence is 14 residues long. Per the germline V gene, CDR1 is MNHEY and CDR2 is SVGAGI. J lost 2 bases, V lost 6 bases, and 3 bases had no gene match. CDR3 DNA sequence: TGTGCCAGCAGCCGGACTAGCGGACAAGAGACCCAGTACTTC. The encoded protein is CASSRTSGQETQYF.

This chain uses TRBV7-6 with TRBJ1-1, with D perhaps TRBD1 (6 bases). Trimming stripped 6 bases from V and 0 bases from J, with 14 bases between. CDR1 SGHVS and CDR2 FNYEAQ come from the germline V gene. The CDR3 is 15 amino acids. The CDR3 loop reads CASRRQVLMNTEAFF. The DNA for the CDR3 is TGTGCCAGCAGGAGACAGGTTCTCATGAACACTGAAGCTTTCTTT.

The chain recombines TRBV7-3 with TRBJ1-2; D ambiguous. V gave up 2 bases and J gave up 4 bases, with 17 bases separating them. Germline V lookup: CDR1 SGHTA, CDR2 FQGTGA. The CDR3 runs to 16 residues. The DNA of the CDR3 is TGTGCCAGCAGCTTAGCGCTCTTCCAGGTGCCCTATGGCTACACCTTC. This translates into CASSLALFQVPYGYTF.

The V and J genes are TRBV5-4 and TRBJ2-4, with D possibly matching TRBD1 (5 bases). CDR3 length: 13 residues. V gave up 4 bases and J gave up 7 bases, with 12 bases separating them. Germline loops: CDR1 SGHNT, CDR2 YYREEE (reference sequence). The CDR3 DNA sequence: TGTGCCAGCAGCGCCGACAGCGTGAACATTCAGTACTTC. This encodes CASSADSVNIQYF.

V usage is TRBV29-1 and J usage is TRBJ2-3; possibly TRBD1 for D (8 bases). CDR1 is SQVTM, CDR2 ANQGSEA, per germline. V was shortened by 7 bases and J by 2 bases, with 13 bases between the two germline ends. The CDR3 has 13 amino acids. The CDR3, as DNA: TGCAGCGCGGACAGGGACTACACAGATACGCAGTATTTT. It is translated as CSADRDYTDTQYF.

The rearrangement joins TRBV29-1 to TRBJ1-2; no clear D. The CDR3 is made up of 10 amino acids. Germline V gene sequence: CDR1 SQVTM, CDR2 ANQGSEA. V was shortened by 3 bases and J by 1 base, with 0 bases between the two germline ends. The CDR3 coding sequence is TGCAGCGTTGATAACTATGGCTACACCTTC. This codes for CSVDNYGYTF.

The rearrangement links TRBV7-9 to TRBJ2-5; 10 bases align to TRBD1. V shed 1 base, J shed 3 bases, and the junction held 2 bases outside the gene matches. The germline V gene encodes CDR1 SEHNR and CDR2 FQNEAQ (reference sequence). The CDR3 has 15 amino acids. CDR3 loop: CASSLGGTGEETQYF. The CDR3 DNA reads TGTGCCAGCAGCTTAGGGGGGACAGGGGAAGAGACCCAGTACTTC.

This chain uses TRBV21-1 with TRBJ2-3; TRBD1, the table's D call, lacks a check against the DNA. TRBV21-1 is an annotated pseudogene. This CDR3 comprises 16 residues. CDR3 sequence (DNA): TGTGCCAGCAGCGTGAAACAGGGATCTAGCACAGATACGCAGTATTTT. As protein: CASSVKQGSSTDTQYF.

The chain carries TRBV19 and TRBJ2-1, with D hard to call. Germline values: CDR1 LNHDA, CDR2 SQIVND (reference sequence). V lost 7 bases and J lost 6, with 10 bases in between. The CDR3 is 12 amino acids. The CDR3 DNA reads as TGTGCCAGTAACTCGCAGTTCAATGAGCAGTTCTTC. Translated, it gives CASNSQFNEQFF.

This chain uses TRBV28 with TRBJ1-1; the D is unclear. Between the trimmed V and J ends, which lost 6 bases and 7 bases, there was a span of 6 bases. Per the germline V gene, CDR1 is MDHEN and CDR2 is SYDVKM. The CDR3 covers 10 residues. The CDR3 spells CASRRGEAFF. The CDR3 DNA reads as TGTGCCAGCAGACGAGGTGAAGCTTTCTTT. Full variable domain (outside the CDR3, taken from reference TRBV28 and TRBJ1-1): DVKVTQSSRYLVKRTGEKVFLECVQDMDHENMFWYRQDPGLGLRLIYFSYDVKMKEKGDIPEGYSVSREKKERFSLILESASTNQTSMYLCASRRGEAFFGQGTRLTVV.

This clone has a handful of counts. The CDR3 coding sequence is TGTGCCAGCAGTACCAGGGCTTATCAGCCCCAGCATTTT. Its translation is CASSTRAYQPQHF. The chain links TRBV27 to TRBJ1-5, with D possibly TRBD1 on 5 matching bases. Germline V gene data show CDR1 as MNHEY and CDR2 as SMNVEV (reference sequence). The CDR3 has 13 amino acids. Trimming removed 5 bases at V and 5 bases at J, with 10 bases between.

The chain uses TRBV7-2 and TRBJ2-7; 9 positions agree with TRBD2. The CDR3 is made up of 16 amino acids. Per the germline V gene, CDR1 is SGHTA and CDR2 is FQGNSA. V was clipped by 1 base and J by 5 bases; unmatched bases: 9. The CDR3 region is CASSLGLRGGRDEQYF. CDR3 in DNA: TGTGCCAGCAGCTTAGGTCTGCGGGGGGGCAGGGACGAGCAGTACTTC.

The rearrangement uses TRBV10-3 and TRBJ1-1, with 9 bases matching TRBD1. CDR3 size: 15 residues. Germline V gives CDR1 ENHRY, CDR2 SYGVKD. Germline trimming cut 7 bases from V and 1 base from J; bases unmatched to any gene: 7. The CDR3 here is CAITREDRGNTEAFF. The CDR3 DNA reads TGTGCCATCACGCGCGAGGACAGGGGGAACACTGAAGCTTTCTTT.

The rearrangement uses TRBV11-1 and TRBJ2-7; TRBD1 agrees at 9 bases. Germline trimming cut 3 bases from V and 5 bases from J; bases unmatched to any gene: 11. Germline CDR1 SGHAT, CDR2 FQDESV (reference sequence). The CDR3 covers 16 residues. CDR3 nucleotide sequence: TGTGCCAGCAGCTTCGCCGGACAGGGGATATCCCACGAGCAGTACTTC. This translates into CASSFAGQGISHEQYF.

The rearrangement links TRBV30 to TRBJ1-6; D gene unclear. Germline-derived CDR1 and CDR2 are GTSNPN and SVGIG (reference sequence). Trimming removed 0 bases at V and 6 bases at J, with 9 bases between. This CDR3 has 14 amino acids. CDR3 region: CAWSVKLPNSPLHF. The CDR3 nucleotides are TGTGCCTGGAGTGTAAAGCTTCCTAATTCACCCCTCCACTTT.

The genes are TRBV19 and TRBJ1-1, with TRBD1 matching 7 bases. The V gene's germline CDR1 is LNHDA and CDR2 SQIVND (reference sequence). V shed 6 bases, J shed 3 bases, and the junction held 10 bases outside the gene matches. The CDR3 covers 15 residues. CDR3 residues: CASRPVTGFHTEAFF. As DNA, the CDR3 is TGTGCCAGTAGACCCGTGACAGGGTTCCACACTGAAGCTTTCTTT.

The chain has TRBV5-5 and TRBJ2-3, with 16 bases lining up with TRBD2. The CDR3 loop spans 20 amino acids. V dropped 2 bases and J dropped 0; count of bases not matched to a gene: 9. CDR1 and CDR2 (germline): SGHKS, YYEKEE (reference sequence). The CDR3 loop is CASSFSPGLAGGPSTDTQYF. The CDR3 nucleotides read TGTGCCAGCAGCTTTTCGCCGGGACTAGCGGGGGGGCCTAGCACAGATACGCAGTATTTT.

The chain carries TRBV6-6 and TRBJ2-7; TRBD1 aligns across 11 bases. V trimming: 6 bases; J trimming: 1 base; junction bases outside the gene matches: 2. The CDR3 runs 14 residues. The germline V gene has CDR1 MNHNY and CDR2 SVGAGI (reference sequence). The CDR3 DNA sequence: TGTGCCAGCAGGGGACAGGGGGTGTCCTACGAGCAGTACTTC. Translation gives CASRGQGVSYEQYF.

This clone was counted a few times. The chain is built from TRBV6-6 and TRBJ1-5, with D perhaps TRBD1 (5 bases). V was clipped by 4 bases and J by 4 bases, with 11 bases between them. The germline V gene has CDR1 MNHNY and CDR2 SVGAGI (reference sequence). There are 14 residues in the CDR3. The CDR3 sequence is CASSSGSWNQPQHF. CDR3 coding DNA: TGTGCCAGCAGTTCAGGGTCCTGGAATCAGCCCCAGCATTTT.

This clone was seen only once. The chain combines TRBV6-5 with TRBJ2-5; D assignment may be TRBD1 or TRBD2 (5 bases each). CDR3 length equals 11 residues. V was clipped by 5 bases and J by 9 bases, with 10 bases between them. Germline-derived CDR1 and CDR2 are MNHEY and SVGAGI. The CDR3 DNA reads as TGTGCCAGCAGTCAGGGAGCATCCCAGTACTTC. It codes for CASSQGASQYF.

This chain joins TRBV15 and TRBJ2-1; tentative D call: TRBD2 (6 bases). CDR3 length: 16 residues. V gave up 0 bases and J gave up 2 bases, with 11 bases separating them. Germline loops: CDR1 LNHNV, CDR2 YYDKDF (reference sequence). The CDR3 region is CATSRDREVPYNEQFF. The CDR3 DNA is TGTGCCACCAGCAGAGACAGGGAGGTCCCCTACAATGAGCAGTTCTTC.

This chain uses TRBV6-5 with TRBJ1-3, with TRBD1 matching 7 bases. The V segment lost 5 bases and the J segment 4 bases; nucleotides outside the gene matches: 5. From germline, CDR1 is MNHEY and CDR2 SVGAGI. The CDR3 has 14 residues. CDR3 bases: TGTGCCAGCAGTACAATGACAGGGGGAAACACCATATATTTT. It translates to CASSTMTGGNTIYF.

This chain's CDR3 is CSVETGVGQPQHF. The CDR3 nucleotides are TGCAGCGTCGAGACAGGGGTCGGCCAGCCCCAGCATTTT. This sequence joins TRBV29-1 and TRBJ1-5, with 8 positions matching TRBD1. This CDR3 comprises 13 residues. In germline, CDR1 is SQVTM, CDR2 ANQGSEA. J was trimmed by 7 bases and V by 6 bases; bases with no gene match: 8.

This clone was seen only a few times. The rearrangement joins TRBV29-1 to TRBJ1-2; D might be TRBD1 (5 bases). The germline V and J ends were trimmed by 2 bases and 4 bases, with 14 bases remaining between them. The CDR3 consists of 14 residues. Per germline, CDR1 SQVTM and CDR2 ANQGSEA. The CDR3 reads CSVELAGKIYGYTF. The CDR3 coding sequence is TGCAGCGTTGAACTGGCAGGGAAGATCTATGGCTACACCTTC.

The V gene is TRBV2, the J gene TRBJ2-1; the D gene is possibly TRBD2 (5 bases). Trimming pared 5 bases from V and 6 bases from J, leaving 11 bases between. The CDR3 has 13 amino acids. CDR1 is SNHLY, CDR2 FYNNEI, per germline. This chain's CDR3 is CASSRTPGNEQFF. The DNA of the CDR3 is TGTGCCAGCAGTCGGACTCCAGGCAATGAGCAGTTCTTC.

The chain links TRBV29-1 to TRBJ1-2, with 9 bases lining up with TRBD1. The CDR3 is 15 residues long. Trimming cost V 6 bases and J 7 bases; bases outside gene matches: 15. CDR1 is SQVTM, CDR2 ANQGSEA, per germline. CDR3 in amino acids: CSVNSPGQGMSGYTF. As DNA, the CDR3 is TGCAGCGTCAATTCCCCGGGACAGGGAATGAGTGGCTACACCTTC.

The DNA for the CDR3 is TGTGCCAGCAGCTTAGCTTTTGAAGGCTACACCTTC. It codes for CASSLAFEGYTF. This chain links TRBV7-8 with TRBJ1-2; D gene unclear. The germline CDR1 and CDR2 sequences are SGHVS and FQNEAQ. This CDR3 has 12 amino acids. Trimming pared 0 bases from V and 8 bases from J, leaving 7 bases between.